The clone carrying this T cell receptor beta chain came up many times. What it recognizes is unknown. This sample is drawn from a study of early T cells in non-severe SARS-CoV-2 infection. General observations from the study: Anti-spike CD8 responses were favored in VDJdb matching, and private and CD4 specificities were missed.

Individually, cDNA molecules had unique molecular identifiers attached to them. One entry per CDR3 protein results from TCRdb running MiXCR on the 5' RACE reads. Of tens of thousands of distinct CDR3 sequences listed, 13% are singletons. There are 13 residues in the CDR3. Looked up from germline, CDR1 is LNHDA and CDR2 is SQIVND (reference sequence). Trimming took off 5 bases at V and 5 bases at J, with 10 bases between the two ends. This sequence was found in an adult who was a healthcare worker with PCR-confirmed SARS-CoV-2 infection or an uninfected control (not recorded which). The sample consisted of whole blood, taken at baseline. This chain connects TRBV19 to TRBJ2-1; D is unclear. The CDR3 loop is CASSVRRDNEQFF. The CDR3 DNA sequence: TGTGCCAGTAGTGTCCGCAGAGACAATGAGCAGTTCTTC.